This TCR beta chain was obtained from a study of beta chain features in type 1 diabetes. Across the whole study: Examined across all samples were approximately 99 million sorted cells. Whole-study results and caveats: Within each of all four CD4+ subsets, Type 1 diabetes patients had TCRB CDR3s that were moderately but significantly shorter. Cells carrying high TCR expression could end up over-represented when cDNA is sequenced. Lower insertion and higher deletion counts appeared at VDJ junctions in type 1 diabetes patients.

Via CD45RO/CCR7/CD25/CD127/CD95/CD27, cells of the CD4+ naive, central memory, regulatory and stem cell-like memory subsets were sorted. V lost 6 bases, J lost 6 bases, and 17 bases lay in between. The CDR3 consists of 14 residues. Germline V gives CDR1 KGHSH, CDR2 LQKENI. A word on this clone: Antigen specificity is unknown.

Expressed TCRB transcripts got sequenced, as all isolated RNA was reverse transcribed. Method: immunoSEQ multiplex PCR; TCRdb's copy keeps in-frame clones and lacks some. The repertoire holds nearly 700,000 clones, with around 15% as singletons. This chain joins TRBV18 and TRBJ1-2, with D hard to call. The sequenced material came from naive CD4+ T cells from blood. This TCR derives from a man between 18 and 29 years old with type 1 diabetes. The CDR3 sequence is CASSLVLQQDGYTF. The DNA for the CDR3 is TGTGCCAGCTCTCTGGTCCTTCAGCAGGATGGCTACACCTTC. Complete variable domain (other parts from reference TRBV18 and TRBJ1-2): NAGVMQNPRHLVRRRGQEARLRCSPMKGHSHVYWYRQLPEEGLKFMVYLQKENIIDESGMPKERFSAEFPKEGPSILRIQQVVRGDSAAYFCASSLVLQQDGYTFGSGTRLTVV.